This record looks at one TCR beta chain sequence and its context. What it binds is not known. This CDR3 region has 15 residues. From germline, CDR1 is SEHNR and CDR2 FQNEAQ (reference sequence). Trimming took off 6 bases at V and 2 bases at J, with 14 bases between the two ends. In the PCR, 60 Vbeta and 13 Jbeta primers were used. Clones were sequenced by immunoSEQ multiplex PCR, and TCRdb holds only the in-frame ones, with some missing. The table has 100,000 to 150,000 clones, 75% to 85% seen once; the top ten hold 1%. This entry is derived from a study of cytomegalovirus exposure and HLA in healthy donors. Overall study results and limits: Most CMV-associated TCR beta chains appeared HLA-restricted in a later analysis.

Healthy bone marrow donors made up the donors. Nominally healthy donors were sampled, though unrecorded immune exposures were likely. The V call is TRBV7-9, the J call TRBJ2-1; D possibly corresponds to TRBD1 (5 bases). The sequence came from a man aged 40-49 years in good health and CMV-seronegative. Sequenced input: PBMCs. As DNA, the CDR3 is TGTGCCAGCAGTGCAGGGCAGGGCCCCTACAATGAGCAGTTCTTC. This translates into CASSAGQGPYNEQFF.